Listed below are T cell receptor beta chains from one sample, sequenced in a study of cytomegalovirus exposure and HLA in healthy donors. Only in-frame clones appear in the TCRdb table, and some are missing; sequencing was by immunoSEQ multiplex PCR. The table lists some 140,000 clones, around four fifths of them singletons. Sample: PBMCs. These receptors were collected from a male donor in good health and CMV-seropositive. CDR3s leave out the opening cysteine and the closing phenylalanine or tryptophan. Where a row states a size, it is once, few, many or the class of an expanded clone; other rows omit it.

len | abundance | v_gene | CDR3aa
10 | NA | TRBV5-4 | ASSFAADTQY
15 | once | TRBV25-1 | ASSDGVWGATNEKLF
17 | once | TRBV18 | ASSPPVGQIARSANVLT
12 | NA | TRBV7-6 | ASSYNRGRTEAF
9 | NA | TRBV2 | ASTRGGPQH
12 | NA | TRBV2 | AVEGMLGLGIQY
11 | NA | TRBV2 | ASRGQGTDTQY
12 | NA | TRBV2 | ASRLTLEGTEAF
13 | NA | TRBV4-1 | ASSQGSVSNTEAF
17 | once | TRBV9 | ASSQSGSGRHGGTGELF
13 | once | TRBV13 | ASSSGGRGTYEQY
14 | NA | TRBV18 | ASSRDRDYSNQPQH
17 | NA | TRBV5-1 | ASSLGTSGISIPSYEQY
13 | few | TRBV5-8 | ASGTSGRYTDTQY
9 | NA | TRBV7-2 | ASGSRYEQY
16 | once | TRBV15 | ATSRDPHAGYSNQPQH
12 | NA | TRBV5-1 | ASSIGQRAYGYT
13 | NA | TRBV28 | ASSNPGGVLNEQF
10 | NA | TRBV28 | ASSVVGNTIY
13 | NA | TRBV5-4 | ASSLRTGTGNTIY
14 | NA | TRBV29-1 | SASGPLAGVYNEQF
14 | NA | TRBV18 | ASSPPARQGYNEQF
14 | once | TRBV7-3 | ASSPGLAVNTGELF
13 | NA | TRBV7-6 | ASSPKTGLDTEAF
12 | NA | TRBV5-6 | ASSLGQGSDIQY
14 | NA | TRBV7-9 | ASSLVGRGGGNTIY
12 | few | TRBV9 | ASSVGQGDTEAF
15 | NA | TRBV21-1 | ASSNHRGISSGNTIY
14 | NA | TRBV5-1 | ASSLDPSGGPETQY
15 | NA | TRBV7-2 | ASSSPVGEELGEKLF
11 | NA | TRBV18 | ASSPGENTEAF
11 | NA | TRBV5-6 | ASSLTGEETQY
18 | NA | TRBV7-3 | ASSLLSMRLAGGPQETQY
16 | once | TRBV7-3 | ARRLKTRTSGSTYEQY
14 | NA | TRBV4-1 | ASSQGGPGTFYEQY
13 | NA | TRBV6-1 | ASSEELGGGYGYT
11 | once | TRBV27 | ASSLSRGGGYT
11 | NA | TRBV15 | ATRGLAKNIQY